This T cell receptor beta chain was documented in a study of blood T cell repertoires in COVID-19 (dated by TCRdb to 2018 to 2020). For the wider study: Samples from collaborators originated in the United States, Italy and Spain and spanned both the acute and convalescent phases of COVID-19. The samples were drawn from the first 160 participants of the ongoing ImmuneRACE study and from more than 1,000 subjects provided by 6 global collaborators. Subjects who had been exposed to COVID-19, were actively infected with it, or had recovered from it provided the deeply sampled blood TCRbeta repertoires that made up the dataset. The material from the prospective study consisted of cDNA or gDNA derived from T cells, B-cell-depleted T cells, or PBMCs. A de-identified subject ID, COVID-19 status, age in years and sex were almost always included in the sample metadata. Where HLA class I and class II types were available, the types were taken from metadata supplied by the sample provider, not from assay-based typing. The repertoires were released in a freely available public database meant as a resource for research on the immune response to SARS-CoV-2.

Remarks on this clone: This receptor's antigen is unknown. No much larger clone is present one base from it, and per-base qualities are unavailable.

CDR1 KGHSH and CDR2 LQKENI are derived from the germline V gene. V ends up 5 bases short and J 3 bases short, with an unmatched junction base count of 9. The CDR3 runs 16 amino acids, cysteine and phenylalanine included. The kept DNA is CDR3 alone, 48 bases in frame from the first base. Results and caveats for the whole study, not just this receptor: Clinical and demographic metadata were provided uncurated, with the amount varying by source and participant.

Collaborating institutions collected whole blood in K2EDTA tubes following their own protocols. For TCRbeta analysis, collaborator samples were shipped as frozen whole blood, as isolated PBMCs, or as DNA extracted from either sample type. TCRbeta CDR3 regions were amplified from genomic DNA by means of the immunoSEQ Assay, a bias-controlled multiplex PCR. As for how the authors treated the data: The number of nucleated cells in each sample was estimated by amplification of reference gene primers within the assay. To quantify the absolute abundance of each unique TCRbeta CDR3 rearrangement, sequence reads were collapsed and filtered. For each sample, productive Simpson clonality was calculated as the square root of Simpson's diversity index over productive rearrangements. TCRdb stores this immuneACCESS table with in-frame sequences only. Part of the clones is absent; in the studies checked, under half of the shortfall reflects unresolved V genes, and no reason is known for the rest. D and trimming come from the DNA, and the V and J calls and clone size come from that table. Within this sample are about 140,000 clones, with more than 60% of them counted one time only. The leading ten clones occupy approximately 9.4% of the sample.

The sequence joins TRBV18 to TRBJ1-4; TRBD1 lines up with 7 middle nucleotides. Sequenced material: peripheral blood. This TCR was recovered from a woman aged 50 to 65 with active or convalescent COVID-19. Here the CDR3 is given as CASSKDPGQSNEKLFF. The nucleotide sequence reads as follows: TGTGCCAGCTCAAAGGACCCGGGACAGTCTAATGAAAAACTGTTTTTT.